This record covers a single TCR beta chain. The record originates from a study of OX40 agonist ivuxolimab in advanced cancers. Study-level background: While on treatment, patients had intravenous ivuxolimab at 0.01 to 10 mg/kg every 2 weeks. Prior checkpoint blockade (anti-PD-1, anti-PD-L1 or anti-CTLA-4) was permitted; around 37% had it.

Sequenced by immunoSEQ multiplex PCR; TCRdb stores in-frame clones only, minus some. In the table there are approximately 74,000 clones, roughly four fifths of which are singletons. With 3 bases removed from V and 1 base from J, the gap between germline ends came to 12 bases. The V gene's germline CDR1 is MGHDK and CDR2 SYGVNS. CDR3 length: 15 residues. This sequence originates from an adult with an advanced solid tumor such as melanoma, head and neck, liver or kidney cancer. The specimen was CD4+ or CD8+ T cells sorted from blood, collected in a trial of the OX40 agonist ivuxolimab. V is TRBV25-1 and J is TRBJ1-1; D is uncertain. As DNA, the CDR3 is TGTGCCAGCAGTGATTATTCAGATAAGAACACTGAAGCTTTCTTT. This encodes CASSDYSDKNTEAFF.